Following are 24 T cell receptor beta chains from one sample sequenced in a study of early T cells in non-severe SARS-CoV-2 infection. TCRdb reprocessed the 5' RACE reads via MiXCR and lists one record per CDR3 protein. The sample gives approximately 70,000 distinct CDR3 sequences, 12% of which show up once; 4% to 5% is in the top ten. Sequenced: whole blood. The receptor source for this set is an adult who was a healthcare worker with PCR-confirmed SARS-CoV-2 infection or an uninfected control (not recorded which).

The chain is built from TRBV7-3 and TRBJ2-5; TRBD2 aligns across 10 bases. Germline V gene lookup returns CDR1 SGHTA and CDR2 FQGTGA. The CDR3 is 18 residues long. The trim removed 0 bases at V and 5 bases at J, leaving 12 bases unmatched. CDR3 DNA: TGTGCCAGCAGCTTAACTGGCGGTAGCGGGGGGCCTGGGGAGACCCAGTACTTC. Protein sequence: CASSLTGGSGGPGETQYF.

This clonotype has only a few counts. The chain combines TRBV7-2 with TRBJ1-4; D is unclear. V was pared by 4 bases and J by 2 bases, with 11 bases between. CDR1 is SGHTA, CDR2 FQGNSA, per germline. The CDR3 spans 15 residues. The CDR3 sequence: CASSWVAETNEKLFF. The CDR3 nucleotides are TGTGCCAGCAGCTGGGTGGCCGAGACTAATGAAAAACTGTTTTTT.

This clonotype occurred a few times. This chain's CDR3 is CASSASGDRGYEQYF. The CDR3 DNA reads as TGTGCCAGCAGCGCGAGTGGGGACAGGGGCTACGAGCAGTACTTC. The chain is built from TRBV9 and TRBJ2-7; 10 bases match TRBD1. This CDR3 is 15 amino acids long. The V and J ends lost 3 bases and 3 bases, in that order; junction bases with no gene match: 6. CDR1 and CDR2 from the germline V gene are SGDLS and YYNGEE.

This clonotype was observed at least ten times. The V and J genes are TRBV20-1 and TRBJ2-3, with 9 bases aligning to TRBD2. Germline CDR1 reads DFQATT; CDR2 reads SNEGSKA (reference sequence). The CDR3 length is 19 residues. With 3 bases clipped from V and 0 bases from J, the junction kept 16 bases outside the gene matches. This CDR3 is CSARIGSGGHKPSTDTQYF. Here the CDR3 DNA reads TGCAGTGCTAGGATTGGTAGCGGGGGCCACAAACCGAGCACAGATACGCAGTATTTT.

This clonotype was observed a few times. The chain is built from TRBV9 and TRBJ2-3; the D is unclear. Trimming removed 3 bases at V and 0 bases at J, with 11 bases between. The CDR3 has 15 amino acids. Looked up from germline, CDR1 is SGDLS and CDR2 is YYNGEE. The CDR3 sequence is CASSDFKSSTDTQYF. As DNA, the CDR3 is TGTGCCAGCAGCGATTTTAAGTCTAGCACAGATACGCAGTATTTT.

This clonotype was observed many times. The rearrangement links TRBV6-1 to TRBJ1-2, with D uncertain. Germline V lookup: CDR1 MNHNS, CDR2 SASEGT. The CDR3 length is 15 residues. Trimming removed 2 bases from V and 0 bases from J, with 10 bases in between. The CDR3 reads CASSETRSSNYGYTF. CDR3 sequence (DNA): TGTGCCAGCAGTGAAACAAGGTCCTCTAACTATGGCTACACCTTC.

The V call is TRBV9, the J call TRBJ2-5, with no clear D. V shed 0 bases and J shed 7 bases, with 16 bases lying between them. This CDR3 is built from 15 residues. Looked up from germline, CDR1 is SGDLS and CDR2 is YYNGEE. CDR3 sequence reads: CASSVESGPRWTQYF. The CDR3, as DNA: TGTGCCAGCAGCGTAGAATCTGGGCCCCGGTGGACCCAGTACTTC.

V gene TRBV7-9 combines with J gene TRBJ1-2, with 8 bases aligning to TRBD1. With V trimmed by 1 base and J by 8 bases, 15 bases remained unmatched. The CDR3 extends over 17 amino acids. Looked up from germline, CDR1 is SEHNR and CDR2 is FQNEAQ (reference sequence). CDR3 sequence: CASSLVTMGQALYGYTF. CDR3 DNA sequence: TGTGCCAGCAGCTTAGTAACGATGGGACAGGCCCTCTACGGCTACACCTTC.

This clonotype was seen ten or more times. This chain connects TRBV6-5 to TRBJ1-1; tentatively, D is TRBD1 (5 bases). Looked up from germline, CDR1 is MNHEY and CDR2 is SVGAGI. The CDR3 consists of 16 residues. V shed 6 bases and J shed 5 bases, with 22 bases lying between them. CDR3 loop: CASSPSVGQGGTEAFF. The CDR3 DNA reads as TGTGCCAGCAGCCCGTCGGTGGGCCAGGGAGGGACTGAAGCTTTCTTT.

This clonotype showed up many times. The rearrangement links TRBV11-2 to TRBJ2-7; 9 bases map to TRBD1. Germline V gene sequence: CDR1 SGHAT, CDR2 FQNNGV. The length of the CDR3 is 15 residues. V gave up 0 bases and J gave up 7 bases; unmatched junction bases: 7. CDR3 in amino acids: CASSLDGTGTGEQYF. CDR3 DNA sequence: TGTGCCAGCAGCTTAGATGGGACAGGGACGGGTGAGCAGTACTTC.

This rearrangement joins TRBV20-1 to TRBJ2-1; the match to TRBD2 covers 12 bases. After removal of 6 bases from V and 3 bases from J, the junction contained 3 bases not matched to a gene. Germline loops: CDR1 DFQATT, CDR2 SNEGSKA (reference sequence). The CDR3 totals 14 residues. The CDR3 is CSALGLAGYNEQFF. CDR3 coding DNA: TGCAGTGCACTGGGACTAGCGGGCTACAATGAGCAGTTCTTC.

This sequence joins TRBV29-1 and TRBJ1-4, with D uncertain. The V gene's germline CDR1 is SQVTM and CDR2 ANQGSEA. This CDR3 region has 10 residues. V dropped 5 bases and J dropped 6 bases, with 4 bases sitting between them. The CDR3 reads CSVTYEKLFF. CDR3 coding DNA: TGCAGCGTTACTTATGAAAAACTGTTTTTT.

The chain combines TRBV18 with TRBJ1-2; no clear D. The V end was cut by 2 bases, the J end by 2 bases, with 12 bases between. Germline CDR1 is KGHSH and CDR2 is LQKENI. This CDR3 contains 15 residues. DNA for the CDR3: TGTGCCAGCTCACCAACCCCGGAACCCAACTATGGCTACACCTTC. Its protein product is CASSPTPEPNYGYTF.

This clonotype was observed a handful of times. The chain links TRBV19 to TRBJ2-3, with D hard to call. Per germline, CDR1 LNHDA and CDR2 SQIVND (reference sequence). This CDR3 is 13 amino acids long. V was pared by 6 bases and J by 4 bases, with 11 bases between. Written as DNA, the CDR3 is TGTGCCAGTAGGACATCGGCATCAGATACGCAGTATTTT. Encoded protein: CASRTSASDTQYF.

This clonotype was seen more than once but under ten times. This chain links TRBV2 with TRBJ1-1, with D possibly being TRBD1 (5 bases). The CDR3 has 13 residues. Germline-derived CDR1 and CDR2 are SNHLY and FYNNEI. V lost 7 bases, J lost 5 bases, and 14 bases lay in between. The CDR3 nucleotides read TGTGCCAGCATGGGGGAGAGCGGTACTGAAGCTTTCTTT. This sequence encodes CASMGESGTEAFF.

In this sample, this clonotype turned up many times. The chain uses TRBV6-7 and TRBJ1-2; no reliable D call. TRBV6-7 is an ORF, with its function uncertain. Trimming left V 7 bases short and J 2 bases short, with 17 bases between. This CDR3 has 15 residues. CDR3 sequence reads: CASTAGQAANYGYTF. The CDR3 DNA is TGTGCCAGCACCGCGGGCCAGGCCGCAAACTATGGCTACACCTTC.

This clonotype occurred many times. The J gene is TRBJ2-1, the V gene TRBV10-3; D uncertain. Germline V gene lookup returns CDR1 ENHRY and CDR2 SYGVKD. V was shortened by 0 bases and J by 0 bases, with 9 bases between the two germline ends. The CDR3 runs 16 residues. CDR3 coding DNA: TGTGCCATCAGTGAGTCGGGTCCCGGCTCCTACAATGAGCAGTTCTTC. It yields the protein CAISESGPGSYNEQFF.

Only a few counts were recorded for this clonotype. The V gene is TRBV29-1, the J gene TRBJ1-2; D unclear. V lost 3 bases and J lost 8, with 16 bases in between. There are 13 residues in the CDR3. Germline V gives CDR1 SQVTM, CDR2 ANQGSEA. The CDR3 DNA follows: TGCAGCGTTGACCCGGGCCTCCTAGAGGGCTACACCTTC. It is translated as CSVDPGLLEGYTF.

The rearrangement joins TRBV7-9 to TRBJ2-2; maybe TRBD1 (5 bases). The germline V gene encodes CDR1 SEHNR and CDR2 FQNEAQ (reference sequence). Trimming removed 5 bases from V and 4 bases from J, with 8 bases in between. CDR3 length: 13 amino acids. CDR3 DNA: TGTGCCAGCAGCCCTCAGGGCACCGGGGAGCTGTTTTTT. Encoded protein: CASSPQGTGELFF. The full variable domain, in which reference TRBV7-9 and TRBJ2-2 provide the parts outside the CDR3, is DTGVSQNPRHKITKRGQNVTFRCDPISEHNRLYWYRQTLGQGPEFLTYFQNEAQLEKSRLLSDRFSAERPKGSFSTLEIQRTEQGDSAMYLCASSPQGTGELFFGEGSRLTVL.

The genes are TRBV29-1 and TRBJ2-7, with TRBD2 identical over 9 bases. The CDR3 is 18 residues long. The V gene's germline CDR1 is SQVTM and CDR2 ANQGSEA. V was clipped by 4 bases and J by 4 bases; unmatched bases: 20. The CDR3 bases are TGCAGCGTTGTACCCCCCACAGCGGGAGGTCCCCTCACGTACGAGCAGTACTTC. This codes for CSVVPPTAGGPLTYEQYF.

The J gene is TRBJ1-3, the V gene TRBV29-1, with D unclear. Germline CDR1 is SQVTM and CDR2 is ANQGSEA. This CDR3 is 10 amino acids long. V gave up 4 bases and J gave up 2 bases, with 0 bases separating them. CDR3 coding DNA: TGCAGCGTTGCTGGAAACACCATATATTTT. This translates into CSVAGNTIYF.

This chain connects TRBV19 to TRBJ1-2, with D possibly being TRBD1 (5 bases). V shed 4 bases and J shed 10 bases, with 16 bases lying between them. CDR1 and CDR2 (germline): LNHDA, SQIVND (reference sequence). The CDR3 sequence is 13 residues long. For the CDR3, the DNA is TGTGCCAGTAGTAGACAGCAACCTGGGGACTACACCTTC. Protein: CASSRQQPGDYTF.

This chain connects TRBV6-2 or TRBV6-3 to TRBJ2-7; TRBD2 agrees at 14 bases. J was trimmed by 6 bases and V by 5 bases; bases with no gene match: 12. Germline V gives CDR1 MNHEY, CDR2 SVGEGT. The CDR3 loop spans 17 amino acids. The CDR3 nucleotides are TGTGCCAGCAGTAAGACTAGCGGGAGGGCCGATGGGGGCGAGCAGTACTTC. It translates to CASSKTSGRADGGEQYF.

This clonotype showed up many times. The chain joins TRBV6-2 or TRBV6-3 to TRBJ1-5; D remains ambiguous. V gave up 8 bases and J gave up 2 bases, with 10 bases separating them. This CDR3 is 13 amino acids long. Per germline, CDR1 MNHEY and CDR2 SVGEGT. This chain's CDR3 is CASRFQGNQPQHF. The CDR3 nucleotides read TGTGCCAGCCGGTTTCAGGGCAATCAGCCCCAGCATTTT.